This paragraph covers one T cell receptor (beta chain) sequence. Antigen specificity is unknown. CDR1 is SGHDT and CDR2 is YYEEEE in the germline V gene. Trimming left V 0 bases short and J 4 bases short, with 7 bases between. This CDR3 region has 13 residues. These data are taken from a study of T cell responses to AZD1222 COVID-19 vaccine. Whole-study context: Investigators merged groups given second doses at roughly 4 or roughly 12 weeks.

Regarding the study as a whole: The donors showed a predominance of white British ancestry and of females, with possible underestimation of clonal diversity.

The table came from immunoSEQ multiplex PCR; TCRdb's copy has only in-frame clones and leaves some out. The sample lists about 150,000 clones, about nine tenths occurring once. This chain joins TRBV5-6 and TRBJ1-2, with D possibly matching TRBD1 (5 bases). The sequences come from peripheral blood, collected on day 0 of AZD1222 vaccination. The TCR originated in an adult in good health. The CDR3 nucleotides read TGTGCCAGCAGCTTGGGGGGACGCTATGGCTACACCTTC. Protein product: CASSLGGRYGYTF. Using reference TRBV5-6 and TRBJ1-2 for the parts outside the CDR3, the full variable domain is DAGVTQSPTHLIKTRGQQVTLRCSPKSGHDTVSWYQQALGQGPQFIFQYYEEEERQRGNFPDRFSGHQFPNYSSELNVNALLLGDSALYLCASSLGGRYGYTFGSGTRLTVV.